These 4 T cell receptor beta chains were all obtained from the same sample, sequenced in a study of T cell repertoires in cytomegalovirus infection. TCRdb independently ran MiXCR on the reads; one entry per CDR3 protein. The sample consists of some 350,000 distinct CDR3 sequences, 15% to 20% of them appearing once. The sample consisted of PBMCs. The receptors were gathered from a human donor in good health (CMV status not recorded). Some clones in this sample may be carry-over from other donors' samples.

This clonotype appeared a few times. The CDR3 coding sequence is TGTGCCAGCAGCGATACAGGGTCCGGAAACACCATATATTTT. Its protein is CASSDTGSGNTIYF. The V call is TRBV7-2, the J call TRBJ1-3, with a weak D call TRBD1 (6 bases). The CDR3 spans 14 residues. CDR1 and CDR2 from the germline V gene are SGHTA and FQGNSA. Trimming pared 5 bases from V and 4 bases from J, leaving 12 bases between.

The gene calls are TRBV20-1 and TRBJ2-3; no clear D. CDR1 is DFQATT and CDR2 is SNEGSKA in the germline V gene (reference sequence). This CDR3 region has 12 residues. V lost 5 bases, J lost 1 base, and 7 bases lay in between. Here the CDR3 reads CSAPEGTDTQYF. CDR3 sequence (DNA): TGCAGTGCTCCGGAAGGCACAGATACGCAGTATTTT.

This clonotype was detected a few times. In DNA, the CDR3 is TGTGCCATCTCCGGACTAGCGGGGTTCCAGTACTTC. Translating gives CAISGLAGFQYF. The chain employs TRBV7-6 and TRBJ2-5; 12 bases map to TRBD2. In germline, CDR1 is SGHVS, CDR2 FNYEAQ. This CDR3 has 12 amino acids. The ends lost 10 bases at V and 10 bases at J; junction bases unmatched: 7.

The chain uses TRBV19 and TRBJ2-3; TRBD2 agrees at 8 bases. Germline CDR1 reads LNHDA; CDR2 reads SQIVND (reference sequence). This CDR3 has 18 amino acids. J gave up 0 bases and V 3 bases, and 11 bases lay outside the gene matches. The CDR3 DNA sequence: TGTGCCAGTAGTATTAGTGTAGGGGCTAGCGGGAGCACAGATACGCAGTATTTT. This encodes CASSISVGASGSTDTQYF.